The 6 T cell receptor beta chains given below trace back to one sample, sequenced in a study of OX40 agonist ivuxolimab in advanced cancers. The repertoire was sequenced with immunoSEQ multiplex PCR; TCRdb's copy has only in-frame clones and lacks some. The repertoire has approximately 60,000 clones, about four fifths of them found once; the top ten carry 1%. This specimen was CD4+ or CD8+ T cells sorted from blood, taken in a trial of the OX40 agonist ivuxolimab. The receptors shown here come from an adult with an advanced solid tumor such as melanoma, head and neck, liver or kidney cancer.

This clone has only a few counts. The chain carries TRBV30 and TRBJ1-5, with D maybe TRBD1 (6 bases). Trimming left V 5 bases short and J 5 bases short, with 16 bases between. The CDR3 totals 14 residues. Per germline, CDR1 GTSNPN and CDR2 SVGIG (reference sequence). The DNA for the CDR3 is TGTGCCTGGTCCCAGGGGAGGCTTCATCAGCCCCAGCATTTT. Residues: CAWSQGRLHQPQHF.

The rearrangement joins TRBV29-1 to TRBJ2-1; D is unclear. V was trimmed by 0 bases and J by 6 bases, leaving 9 bases between them. The CDR3 consists of 13 residues. Germline lookup yields CDR1 SQVTM and CDR2 ANQGSEA. The CDR3 here is CSVEDGRSNEQFF. The CDR3 coding sequence is TGCAGCGTTGAAGATGGCAGAAGCAATGAGCAGTTCTTC.

V and J are TRBV11-2 and TRBJ1-5; D not resolved. Germline CDR1 is SGHAT and CDR2 is FQNNGV. Trimming removed 1 base at V and 0 bases at J, with 7 bases between. The CDR3 has 15 residues. The CDR3 DNA sequence: TGTGCCAGCAGCTTAGTGGGCAATAGCAATCAGCCCCAGCATTTT. This sequence encodes CASSLVGNSNQPQHF.

This clone has just one count. This chain connects TRBV2 to TRBJ2-3; 12 bases are a match to TRBD2. V lost 7 bases, J lost 3 bases, and 2 bases stayed unmatched. The CDR3 extends over 14 amino acids. Germline V gene sequence: CDR1 SNHLY, CDR2 FYNNEI. CDR3 sequence: CASKGLAGTDTQYF. In DNA form, the CDR3 reads TGTGCCAGCAAGGGACTAGCGGGTACAGATACGCAGTATTTT.

The V gene is TRBV7-9, the J gene TRBJ1-1, with no clear D. The germline V gene has CDR1 SEHNR and CDR2 FQNEAQ (reference sequence). The CDR3 length is 12 residues. Trimming removed 5 bases at V and 4 bases at J, with 8 bases between. This chain's CDR3 is CASSVGSTEAFF. As DNA, the CDR3 is TGTGCCAGCAGCGTCGGATCCACTGAAGCTTTCTTT. Full variable domain (remainder filled in from reference TRBV7-9 and TRBJ1-1): DTGVSQNPRHKITKRGQNVTFRCDPISEHNRLYWYRQTLGQGPEFLTYFQNEAQLEKSRLLSDRFSAERPKGSFSTLEIQRTEQGDSAMYLCASSVGSTEAFFGQGTRLTVV.

This sequence joins TRBV6-1 and TRBJ1-3, with D possibly TRBD1 on 6 matching bases. The CDR3 has 14 amino acids. Per germline, CDR1 MNHNS and CDR2 SASEGT. V lost 2 bases and J 4 bases, leaving 9 bases between the germline ends. The CDR3 here is CASSESGVGNTIYF. CDR3 bases: TGTGCCAGCAGTGAATCAGGGGTAGGAAACACCATATATTTT.